In its sample, the clone carrying this T cell receptor (beta chain) is medium-sized (0.01 to 0.1%). This entry comes from a study of low-dose radiotherapy and immunotherapy resistance in tumors. The time point here: before trial treatment. TRAV and TRBV primers primed cDNA for both TCRalpha and TCRbeta. The TCRs were subjected to amplification over approximately 20 PCR cycles employing a constant-region primer in conjunction with a V-primer adapter. TCRdb reprocessed the reads with MiXCR, giving one entry per CDR3 protein. Among 59,000 or so distinct CDR3 sequences listed, approximately 25% were seen once. Trimming cost V 0 bases and J 5 bases, with 7 bases left between them. Germline V gene lookup returns CDR1 LGHNA and CDR2 YNFKEQ. The length of the CDR3 is 13 residues.

The specimen comprised PBMCs, sampled before treatment. The chain employs TRBV4-2 and TRBJ2-5; D gene uncertain. The receptor comes from a male donor with rectosigmoid adenocarcinoma. The DNA for the CDR3 is TGTGCCAGCAGCCAAGATTCGGAGGAGACCCAGTACTTC. Its protein is CASSQDSEETQYF.